The 23 T cell receptor beta chains in this list originate from one sample, sequenced in a study of Graves' ophthalmopathy and Graves' hyperthyroidism. TCR beta CDR3 regions were amplified from RNA transcripts. After a first-round RT-PCR with HTBI primers, a second-round multiplex PCR was run. Using its own MiXCR run on the multiplex PCR reads, TCRdb lists one record per CDR3 protein. The profile covers around 1.1 million distinct CDR3 sequences, with about 40% appearing a single time and approximately 10% taken by the ten largest. The sequencing input was peripheral blood or thyroid tissue (not recorded which). The receptors shown here come from an adult man with Graves' hyperthyroidism.

The sample holds a few counts of this clonotype. This rearrangement joins TRBV10-3 to TRBJ1-6; 10 bases agree with TRBD1. In germline, CDR1 is ENHRY, CDR2 SYGVKD. This CDR3 has 16 residues. V shed 10 bases and J 7 bases; nucleotides not matched to a gene: 13. DNA for the CDR3: TGTGCCAGCAGAGACCGGACAGGGGGTCTCAATTCACCCCTCCACTTT. As protein: CASRDRTGGLNSPLHF.

The V gene is TRBV9, the J gene TRBJ2-5, with 9 bases matching TRBD2. CDR3 length equals 17 residues. Germline V gives CDR1 SGDLS, CDR2 YYNGEE. J was trimmed by 5 bases and V by 4 bases; bases with no gene match: 15. CDR3 nucleotides: TGTGCCAGCAGCCCCCGGGGAGGCGGCAGCGGGAGGGAGACCCAGTACTTC. This codes for CASSPRGGGSGRETQYF.

This clonotype was recorded many times. Here the CDR3 reads CATSSPTGTGPNLGYGYTF. The CDR3, as DNA: TGTGCCACCAGCAGCCCAACCGGGACAGGGCCCAATTTGGGATATGGCTACACCTTC. The chain employs TRBV15 and TRBJ1-2; 9 bases agree with TRBD1. Looked up from germline, CDR1 is LNHNV and CDR2 is YYDKDF (reference sequence). The ends lost 3 bases at V and 5 bases at J; junction bases unmatched: 19. The CDR3 contains 19 residues.

The chain joins TRBV2 to TRBJ1-4; weak D call: TRBD1 (5 bases). The germline CDR1 and CDR2 sequences are SNHLY and FYNNEI. V was shortened by 3 bases and J by 4 bases, with 12 bases between the two germline ends. The CDR3 covers 15 residues. For the CDR3, the DNA is TGTGCCAGCAGTGAGGGACCAGGGATTAATGAAAAACTGTTTTTT. Translation gives CASSEGPGINEKLFF.

In this sample, this clonotype turned up once. J is TRBJ2-7 and V is TRBV24-1; 8 positions agree with TRBD1. CDR1 is KGHDR and CDR2 is SFDVKD in the germline V gene. J lost 7 bases, V lost 3 bases, and 10 bases had no gene match. The CDR3 has 15 amino acids. CDR3 amino acids: CATSDTGGSYNEQYF. As DNA, the CDR3 is TGTGCCACCAGTGATACAGGGGGTTCCTACAATGAGCAGTACTTC.

This clonotype was picked up many times. This chain connects TRBV20-1 to TRBJ1-6, with D tentatively TRBD1 (6 bases). V was cut by 5 bases and J by 10 bases, with 21 bases left in between. In germline, CDR1 is DFQATT, CDR2 SNEGSKA (reference sequence). This CDR3 is 15 amino acids long. The CDR3 protein is CSASGGGRFNSPLHF. CDR3 DNA: TGCAGTGCTTCGGGCGGGGGGCGGTTTAACTCACCCCTCCACTTT.

In the case of this clonotype: The junction differs from germline at one of its ends, possibly a read error. The rearrangement links TRBV10-3 to TRBJ1-2, with 10 positions matching TRBD1. The CDR3 totals 16 residues. Germline V gives CDR1 ENHRY, CDR2 SYGVKD. In DNA, the CDR3 is TGTGCCAGCAGTTCAAACGACGGGACAGGGGTGAGGGGCTACACCTTC. Translated: CASSSNDGTGVRGYTF.

Concerning this clonotype: Its ends do not fully match the called genes, so a read error is possible. The chain has TRBV10-3 and TRBJ1-6; D is uncertain. The CDR3 is made up of 14 amino acids. Germline lookup yields CDR1 ENHRY and CDR2 SYGVKD. The CDR3, as DNA: TGTGCCAGCAGTTACCAAGGGTCAAATTCACCCCTCCACTTT. As protein: CASSYQGSNSPLHF.

This clonotype was counted between two and nine times. J is TRBJ1-5 and V is TRBV6-5, with D tentatively TRBD1 (6 bases). Deletions cut 2 bases from V and 2 bases from J, with 10 bases between. Per the germline V gene, CDR1 is MNHEY and CDR2 is SVGAGI. CDR3 length equals 15 residues. CDR3 residues: CASSYGGPGNQPQHF. CDR3 coding DNA: TGTGCCAGCAGTTACGGGGGGCCAGGCAATCAGCCCCAGCATTTT.

In its sample, this clonotype was seen many times. This chain links TRBV29-1 with TRBJ1-2, with D possibly being TRBD1 (6 bases). V lost 2 bases and J lost 6, with 10 bases in between. Looked up from germline, CDR1 is SQVTM and CDR2 is ANQGSEA. The CDR3 consists of 12 residues. Written as DNA, the CDR3 is TGCAGCGTTGAATCCTGGGGGCATGGCTACACCTTC. Translation gives CSVESWGHGYTF.

V and J are TRBV30 and TRBJ1-2, with 9 bases fitting TRBD1. The CDR3 totals 18 residues. Germline assignment: CDR1 GTSNPN and CDR2 SVGIG (reference sequence). After removal of 2 bases from V and 5 bases from J, the junction contained 18 bases not matched to a gene. The CDR3 loop reads CAWSLPPGQGVPEYGYTF. The CDR3 DNA sequence: TGTGCCTGGAGTCTCCCACCGGGACAGGGAGTACCGGAATATGGCTACACCTTC.

This clonotype has just a few counts. This may stem from a read error, because a much larger clone lies one nucleotide away. The V and J genes are TRBV19 and TRBJ1-2; D remains unclear. This CDR3 has 10 residues. Per germline, CDR1 LNHDA and CDR2 SQIVND (reference sequence). The CDR3 region is CATHDGGYAF. In DNA form, the CDR3 reads TGTGCCACCCACGATGGCGGCTACGCCTTC.

This clonotype came up many times. This rearrangement joins TRBV7-8 to TRBJ2-7, with TRBD1 as a possible D gene (5 bases). The CDR3 consists of 14 residues. Trimming took off 2 bases at V and 2 bases at J, with 10 bases between the two ends. Germline lookup yields CDR1 SGHVS and CDR2 FQNEAQ. CDR3 in amino acids: CASSLSTDTYEQYF. CDR3 DNA: TGTGCCAGCAGCTTATCGACAGATACCTACGAGCAGTACTTC.

This chain uses TRBV4-3 with TRBJ2-5; possibly TRBD2 for D (6 bases). Germline CDR1 and CDR2: LGHNA and YSLEER. This CDR3 comprises 15 residues. With 1 base removed from V and 2 bases from J, the gap between germline ends came to 11 bases. The CDR3 DNA reads as TGCGCCAGCAGCCAAGTGGGGGGTTCTCAAGAGACCCAGTACTTC. It codes for CASSQVGGSQETQYF.

As for this clonotype: A much larger clone sits a single nucleotide away, making a read error possible. This chain links TRBV7-9 with TRBJ2-5; a weak D match, TRBD2 (6 bases). Trimming stripped 7 bases from V and 5 bases from J, with 17 bases between. This CDR3 region has 14 residues. The V gene's germline CDR1 is SEHNR and CDR2 FQNEAQ (reference sequence). Here the CDR3 reads CASTPAEGTETQYF. Here the CDR3 DNA reads TGTGCCAGCACCCCAGCGGAAGGGACTGAGACCCAGTACTTC.

This clonotype was recorded many times. V is TRBV20-1 and J is TRBJ1-5; 9 nucleotides line up with TRBD1. V lost 3 bases, J lost 4 bases, and 4 bases stayed unmatched. Germline loops: CDR1 DFQATT, CDR2 SNEGSKA (reference sequence). The CDR3 length is 14 residues. This CDR3 reads CSASTGTGNQPQHF. The CDR3 bases are TGCAGTGCTAGCACCGGGACAGGGAATCAGCCCCAGCATTTT.

A note on this clonotype: A read error may be the cause here, since a much bigger clone is one base away. V gene TRBV10-3 combines with J gene TRBJ1-5; no clear D gene. The CDR3 is 15 residues long. The germline V and J ends were trimmed by 2 bases and 6 bases, with 14 bases remaining between them. From germline, CDR1 is ENHRY and CDR2 SYGVKD. The DNA for the CDR3 is TGTGCCATCAGTGAGGAAGGTCCCTCGATTCAGCCCCAGCATTTT. Residues: CAISEEGPSIQPQHF.

The table lists this clonotype with a few counts. V usage is TRBV19 and J usage is TRBJ2-2, with 7 bases identical to TRBD1. The junction had 12 bases not matched to a gene; V was cut back by 8 bases and J by 0 bases. The CDR3 runs to 17 residues. Germline V lookup: CDR1 LNHDA, CDR2 SQIVND (reference sequence). The CDR3 here is CASGQDQPNTNTGELFF. The CDR3 nucleotides read TGTGCCAGTGGACAGGACCAACCCAATACGAACACCGGGGAGCTGTTTTTT.

The chain employs TRBV7-3 and TRBJ2-2; D possibly corresponds to TRBD1 (6 bases). Germline CDR1 is SGHTA and CDR2 is FQGTGA. The CDR3 contains 14 residues. V gave up 4 bases and J gave up 6 bases, with 12 bases separating them. As DNA, the CDR3 is TGTGCCAGCAGCTCCCAGGGGAGCGCCGGGGAGCTGTTTTTT. Residues: CASSSQGSAGELFF.

This clonotype came up many times. The V call is TRBV9, the J call TRBJ2-1; D gene unclear. The CDR3 spans 16 residues. Trimming left V 4 bases short and J 2 bases short, with 16 bases between. Germline assignment: CDR1 SGDLS and CDR2 YYNGEE. The CDR3 region has the DNA TGTGCCAGCAGCTACCCTCTAGACGGCACCTACAATGAGCAGTTCTTC. Protein sequence: CASSYPLDGTYNEQFF.

This clonotype was counted ten times or more. J is TRBJ2-7 and V is TRBV10-3; D may match TRBD1 or TRBD2 (5 bases each). V lost 3 bases and J 1 base, leaving 13 bases between the germline ends. CDR3 length equals 15 residues. Germline CDR1 reads ENHRY; CDR2 reads SYGVKD. The chain's CDR3 is CAISEGFEGSYEQYF. The CDR3 DNA follows: TGTGCCATCAGTGAAGGTTTTGAGGGGTCCTACGAGCAGTACTTC.

The chain joins TRBV25-1 to TRBJ1-2; D is possibly TRBD1 (6 bases). The CDR3 is made up of 16 amino acids. V lost 10 bases, J lost 5 bases, and 26 bases lay in between. Germline values: CDR1 MGHDK, CDR2 SYGVNS. The CDR3 DNA is TGTGCCACCAACCAGGCTCCTATACAGGGAGAGTATGGCTACACCTTC. Residues: CATNQAPIQGEYGYTF.

Worth noting for this clonotype: This sequence may be a read error, since a much larger clone differs from it by one base. The chain is built from TRBV7-9 and TRBJ1-4; D is unclear. The V gene's germline CDR1 is SEHNR and CDR2 FQNEAQ (reference sequence). CDR3 length equals 14 residues. The CDR3 nucleotides are TGTGCCAGCAGCGCCTGGGGTTTCGATGAAAAACTGCTTTTT. Its translation: CASSAWGFDEKLLF.